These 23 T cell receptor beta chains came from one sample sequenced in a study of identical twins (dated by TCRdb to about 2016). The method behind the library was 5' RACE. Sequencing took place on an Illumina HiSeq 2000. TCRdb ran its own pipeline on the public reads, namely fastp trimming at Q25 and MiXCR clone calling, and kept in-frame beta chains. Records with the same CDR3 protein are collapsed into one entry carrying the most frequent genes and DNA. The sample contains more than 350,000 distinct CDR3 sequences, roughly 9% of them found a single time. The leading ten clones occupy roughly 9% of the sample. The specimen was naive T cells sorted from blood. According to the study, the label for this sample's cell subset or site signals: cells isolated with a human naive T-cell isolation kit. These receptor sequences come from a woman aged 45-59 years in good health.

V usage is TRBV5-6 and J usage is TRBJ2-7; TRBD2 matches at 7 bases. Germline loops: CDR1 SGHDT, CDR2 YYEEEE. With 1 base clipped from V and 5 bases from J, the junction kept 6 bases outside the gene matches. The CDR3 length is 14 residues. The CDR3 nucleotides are TGTGCCAGCAGCTTGTATGGGGGGAGGGACGAGCAGTACTTC. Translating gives CASSLYGGRDEQYF.

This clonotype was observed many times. The CDR3 DNA is TGCGCCAGCAGCACCGGAACCGGGACAGGGAAGTTCTTC. Protein: CASSTGTGTGKFF. The chain carries TRBV5-1 and TRBJ2-1; 9 bases are a match to TRBD1. This CDR3 spans 13 amino acids. Germline V lookup: CDR1 SGHRS, CDR2 YFSETQ. V dropped 4 bases and J dropped 14; count of bases not matched to a gene: 10.

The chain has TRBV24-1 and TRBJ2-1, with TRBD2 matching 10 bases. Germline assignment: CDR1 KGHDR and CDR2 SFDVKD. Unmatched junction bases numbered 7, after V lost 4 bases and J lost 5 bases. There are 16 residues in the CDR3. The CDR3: CATSDPGLAVHNEQFF. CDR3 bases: TGTGCCACCAGTGACCCAGGACTAGCGGTCCACAATGAGCAGTTCTTC.

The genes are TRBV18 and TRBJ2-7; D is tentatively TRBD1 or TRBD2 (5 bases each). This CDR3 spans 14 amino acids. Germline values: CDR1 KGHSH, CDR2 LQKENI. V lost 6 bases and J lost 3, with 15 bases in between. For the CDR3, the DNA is TGTGCCAGCTCGCTCAGGGTCGGGGACTACGAGCAGTACGTC. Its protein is CASSLRVGDYEQYV.

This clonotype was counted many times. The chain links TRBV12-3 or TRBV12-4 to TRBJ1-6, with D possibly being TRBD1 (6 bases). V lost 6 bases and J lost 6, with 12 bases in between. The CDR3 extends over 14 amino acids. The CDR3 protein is CASRAGTSNSPLHF. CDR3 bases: TGTGCCAGCAGGGCCGGGACATCTAATTCACCCCTCCACTTT.

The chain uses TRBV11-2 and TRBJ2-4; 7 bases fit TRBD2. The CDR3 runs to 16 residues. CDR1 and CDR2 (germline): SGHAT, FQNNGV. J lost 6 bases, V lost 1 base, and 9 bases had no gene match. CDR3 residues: CASSLGHTGGGNIQYF. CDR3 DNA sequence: TGTGCCAGCAGCTTAGGCCACACGGGGGGAGGAAACATTCAGTACTTC.

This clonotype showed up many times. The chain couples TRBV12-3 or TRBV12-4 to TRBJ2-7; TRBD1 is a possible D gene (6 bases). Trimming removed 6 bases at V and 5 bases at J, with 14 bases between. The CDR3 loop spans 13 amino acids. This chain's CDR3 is CASRPDSHNEQYF. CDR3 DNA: TGTGCCAGCAGGCCGGACAGCCACAACGAGCAGTACTTC.

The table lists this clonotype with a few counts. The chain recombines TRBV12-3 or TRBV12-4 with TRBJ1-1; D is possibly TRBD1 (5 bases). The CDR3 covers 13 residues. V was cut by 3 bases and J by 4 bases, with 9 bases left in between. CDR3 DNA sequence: TGTGCCAGCAGTTTCGGGGGGATCACTGAAGCTTTCTTT. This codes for CASSFGGITEAFF.

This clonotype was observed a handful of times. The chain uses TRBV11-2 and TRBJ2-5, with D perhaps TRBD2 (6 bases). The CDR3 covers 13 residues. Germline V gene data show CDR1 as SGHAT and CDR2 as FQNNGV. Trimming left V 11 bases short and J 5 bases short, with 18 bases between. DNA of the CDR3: TGTGCCGTCTCCCAACTAGCTTGGGAGACCCAGTACTTC. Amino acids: CAVSQLAWETQYF.

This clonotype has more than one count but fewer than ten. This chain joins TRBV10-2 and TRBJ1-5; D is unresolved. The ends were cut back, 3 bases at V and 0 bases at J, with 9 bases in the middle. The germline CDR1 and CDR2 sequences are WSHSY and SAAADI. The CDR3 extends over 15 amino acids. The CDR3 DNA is TGCGCCAGCAGTGATCATAGTTATAGCAATCAGCCCCAGCATTTT. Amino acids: CASSDHSYSNQPQHF.

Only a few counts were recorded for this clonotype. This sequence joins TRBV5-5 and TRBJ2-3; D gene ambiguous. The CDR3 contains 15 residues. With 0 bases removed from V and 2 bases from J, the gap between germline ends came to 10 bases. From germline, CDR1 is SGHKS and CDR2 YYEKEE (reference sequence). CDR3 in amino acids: CASSLVELNTDTQYF. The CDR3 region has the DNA TGTGCCAGCAGCTTGGTAGAACTAAACACAGATACGCAGTATTTT.

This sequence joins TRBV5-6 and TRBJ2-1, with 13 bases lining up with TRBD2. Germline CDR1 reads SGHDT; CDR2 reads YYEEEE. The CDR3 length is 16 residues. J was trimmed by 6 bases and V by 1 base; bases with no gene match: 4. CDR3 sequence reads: CASSLILAGGPNEQFF. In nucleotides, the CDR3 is TGTGCCAGCAGCTTGATACTAGCGGGAGGGCCCAATGAGCAGTTCTTC.

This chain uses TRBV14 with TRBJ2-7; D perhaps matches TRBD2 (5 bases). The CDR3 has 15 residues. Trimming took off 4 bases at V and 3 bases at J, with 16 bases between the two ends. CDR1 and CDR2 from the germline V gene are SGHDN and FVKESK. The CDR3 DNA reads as TGTGCCAGCAGCCGCGGACCCACCGGGGTCTACGAGCAGTACTTC. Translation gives CASSRGPTGVYEQYF.

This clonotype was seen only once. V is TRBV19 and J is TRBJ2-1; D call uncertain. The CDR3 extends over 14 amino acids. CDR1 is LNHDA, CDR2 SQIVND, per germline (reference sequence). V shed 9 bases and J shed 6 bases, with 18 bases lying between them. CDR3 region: CASAWRQGPNEQFF. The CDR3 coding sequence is TGTGCCAGCGCCTGGCGGCAAGGACCCAATGAGCAGTTCTTC.

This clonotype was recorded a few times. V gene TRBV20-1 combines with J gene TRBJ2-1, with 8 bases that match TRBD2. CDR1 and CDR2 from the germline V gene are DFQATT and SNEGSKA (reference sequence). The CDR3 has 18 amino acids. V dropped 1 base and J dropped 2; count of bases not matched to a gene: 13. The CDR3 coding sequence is TGCAGTGCTAGAGTTAGCGGGATTAGTCAGGTCGCCTACAATGAGCAGTTCTTC. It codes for CSARVSGISQVAYNEQFF.

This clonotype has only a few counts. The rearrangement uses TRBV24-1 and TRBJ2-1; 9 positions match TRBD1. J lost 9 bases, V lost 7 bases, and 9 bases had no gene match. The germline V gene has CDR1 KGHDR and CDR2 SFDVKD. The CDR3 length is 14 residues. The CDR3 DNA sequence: TGTGCCACCAGCGTCCCGGGACAGGGAGTTGAGCAGTTCTTC. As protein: CATSVPGQGVEQFF.

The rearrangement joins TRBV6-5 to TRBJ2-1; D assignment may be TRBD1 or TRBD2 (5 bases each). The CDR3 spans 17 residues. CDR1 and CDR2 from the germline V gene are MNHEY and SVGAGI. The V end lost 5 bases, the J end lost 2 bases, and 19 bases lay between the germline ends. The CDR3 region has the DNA TGTGCCAGCAGTAAGGGCGAGGGGTGGGGCGCCTACAATGAGCAGTTCTTC. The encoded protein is CASSKGEGWGAYNEQFF.

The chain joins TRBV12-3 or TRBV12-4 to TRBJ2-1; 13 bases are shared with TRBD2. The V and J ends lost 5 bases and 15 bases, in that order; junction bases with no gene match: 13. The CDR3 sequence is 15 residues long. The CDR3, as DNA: TGTGCCAGCAGTCTACTAGCGGGAGGGCGCAGACAAATGTTCTTC. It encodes CASSLLAGGRRQMFF.

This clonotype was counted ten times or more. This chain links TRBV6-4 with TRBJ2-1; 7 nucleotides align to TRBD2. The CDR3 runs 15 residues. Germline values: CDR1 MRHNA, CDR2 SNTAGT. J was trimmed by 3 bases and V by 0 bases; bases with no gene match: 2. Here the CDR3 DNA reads TGTGCCAGCAGTGACTCGGGGGAGGGCTACAATGAGCAGTTCTTC. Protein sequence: CASSDSGEGYNEQFF.

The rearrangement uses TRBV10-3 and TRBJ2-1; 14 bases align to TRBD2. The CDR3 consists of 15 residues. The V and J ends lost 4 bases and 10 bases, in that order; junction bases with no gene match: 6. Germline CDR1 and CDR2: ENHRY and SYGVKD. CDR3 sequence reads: CAISGGLAGVGEQFF. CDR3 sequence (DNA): TGTGCCATCAGTGGGGGACTAGCGGGAGTCGGGGAGCAGTTCTTC.

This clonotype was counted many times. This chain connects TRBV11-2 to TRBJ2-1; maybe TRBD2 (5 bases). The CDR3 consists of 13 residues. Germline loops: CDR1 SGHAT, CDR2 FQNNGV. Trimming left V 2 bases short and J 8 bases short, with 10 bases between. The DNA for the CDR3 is TGTGCCAGCAGCTTACAAACTAGTTATGAGCAGTTCTTC. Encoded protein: CASSLQTSYEQFF.

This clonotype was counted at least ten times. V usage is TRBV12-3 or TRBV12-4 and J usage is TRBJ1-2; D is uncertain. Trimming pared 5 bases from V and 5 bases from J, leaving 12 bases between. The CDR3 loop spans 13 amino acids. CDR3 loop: CASSPDYGYGYTF. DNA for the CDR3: TGTGCCAGCAGTCCCGATTACGGGTATGGCTACACCTTC.

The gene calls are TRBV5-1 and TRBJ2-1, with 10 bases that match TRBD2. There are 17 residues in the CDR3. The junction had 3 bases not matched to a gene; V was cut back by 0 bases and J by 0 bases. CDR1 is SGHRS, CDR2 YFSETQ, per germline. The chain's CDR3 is CASSLETSGRSYNEQFF. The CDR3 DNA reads TGCGCCAGCAGCTTGGAGACTAGCGGGCGCTCCTACAATGAGCAGTTCTTC.